This entry lists 15 T cell receptor beta chains sequenced from one sample in a study of cytomegalovirus exposure and HLA in healthy donors. Amplification used 60 Vbeta primers and 13 Jbeta primers. The repertoire was sequenced with immunoSEQ multiplex PCR; TCRdb's copy has only in-frame clones and lacks some. Among 250,000 to 350,000 clones listed, just over 85% were seen once. Source material: PBMCs. The receptors were sampled from a middle-aged man in good health and CMV-seropositive.

This chain joins TRBV19 and TRBJ2-1, with 7 bases matching TRBD1. From germline, CDR1 is LNHDA and CDR2 SQIVND (reference sequence). CDR3 length equals 14 residues. Unmatched junction bases numbered 4, after V lost 1 base and J lost 7 bases. In DNA form, the CDR3 reads TGTGCCAGTAGTATAGGGCAGGGGGTAAATGAGCAGTTCTTC. Its translation is CASSIGQGVNEQFF.

The V gene is TRBV30, the J gene TRBJ2-3, with D perhaps matching TRBD1 (5 bases). Looked up from germline, CDR1 is GTSNPN and CDR2 is SVGIG (reference sequence). This CDR3 has 15 residues. V lost 3 bases to trimming and J lost 2 bases, with 15 bases between them. CDR3 nucleotides: TGTGCCTGGAGGAGTTTTGGGGCCTACACAGATACGCAGTATTTT. Protein product: CAWRSFGAYTDTQYF.

The rearrangement links TRBV5-1 to TRBJ2-7, with no clear D. Trimming cost V 2 bases and J 2 bases, with 11 bases left between them. The germline CDR1 and CDR2 sequences are SGHRS and YFSETQ. The CDR3 length is 14 residues. CDR3 in amino acids: CASSFGHGPYEQYF. The CDR3 DNA sequence: TGCGCCAGCAGCTTTGGCCATGGTCCCTACGAGCAGTACTTC. The full variable domain, in which reference TRBV5-1 and TRBJ2-7 provide the parts outside the CDR3, is KAGVTQTPRYLIKTRGQQVTLSCSPISGHRSVSWYQQTPGQGLQFLFEYFSETQRNKGNFPGRFSGRQFSNSRSEMNVSTLELGDSALYLCASSFGHGPYEQYFGPGTRLTVT.

The chain employs TRBV14 and TRBJ2-7, with 11 positions matching TRBD2. J gave up 5 bases and V 3 bases, and 6 bases lay outside the gene matches. The length of the CDR3 is 15 residues. Germline V gene sequence: CDR1 SGHDN, CDR2 FVKESK. The DNA for the CDR3 is TGTGCCAGCAGCCATCCGGGACTAGCGGCCAACGAGCAGTACTTC. Translating it yields CASSHPGLAANEQYF.

The chain is built from TRBV27 and TRBJ2-5, with 10 bases matching TRBD1. The DNA end favors TRBJ2-7, so the J call may be wrong. Germline V CDR1 and CDR2: MNHEY, SMNVEV (reference sequence). The CDR3 extends over 14 amino acids. The CDR3 loop is CASSWTGGNYEQYF. The CDR3 DNA reads TGTGCCAGCAGTTGGACAGGGGGAAACTACGAGCAGTACTTC.

J is TRBJ1-1 and V is TRBV5-8, with unresolved D. Per the germline V gene, CDR1 is SGHTS and CDR2 is YDEGEE. The CDR3 is 16 residues long. V lost 0 bases and J lost 0, with 12 bases in between. The CDR3 coding sequence is TGTGCCAGCAGCTTGGAACAGTTCCGCATGAACACTGAAGCTTTCTTT. Translating it yields CASSLEQFRMNTEAFF.

The chain joins TRBV30 to TRBJ2-7; 9 nucleotides line up with TRBD1. The CDR3 is 12 residues long. Germline loops: CDR1 GTSNPN, CDR2 SVGIG (reference sequence). J gave up 6 bases and V 6 bases, and 6 bases lay outside the gene matches. The CDR3 nucleotides read TGTGCCTGCCGACAGGGGGGTATCGAGCAGTACTTC. Translated: CACRQGGIEQYF.

This chain links TRBV19 with TRBJ2-2, with TRBD1 as a possible D gene (5 bases). CDR3 size: 11 residues. Per the germline V gene, CDR1 is LNHDA and CDR2 is SQIVND (reference sequence). V was cut by 9 bases and J by 4 bases, with 6 bases left in between. CDR3 amino acids: CASRVTGELFF. CDR3 bases: TGTGCCAGCAGGGTCACCGGGGAGCTGTTTTTT.

The genes are TRBV15 and TRBJ2-1; 7 positions agree with TRBD2. Germline values: CDR1 LNHNV, CDR2 YYDKDF (reference sequence). V lost 4 bases, J lost 6 bases, and 18 bases stayed unmatched. The CDR3 covers 18 residues. CDR3: CATSNLYLAAGEANEQFF. CDR3 sequence (DNA): TGTGCCACCAGCAACCTCTACCTAGCTGCGGGAGAAGCCAATGAGCAGTTCTTC. Variable domain in full (rest from reference TRBV15 and TRBJ2-1): DAMVIQNPRYQVTQFGKPVTLSCSQTLNHNVMYWYQQKSSQAPKLLFHYYDKDFNNEADTPDNFQSRRPNTSFCFLDIRSPGLGDTAMYLCATSNLYLAAGEANEQFFGPGTRLTVL.

The table lists this clone with a few counts. The chain has TRBV28 and TRBJ2-7; 10 bases are shared with TRBD1. Germline CDR1 MDHEN, CDR2 SYDVKM. This CDR3 comprises 14 residues. V shed 8 bases and J 3 bases; nucleotides not matched to a gene: 7. Here the CDR3 DNA reads TGTGCCAGCTGGGCGGGGACAGGGGTCTACGAGCAGTACTTC. Encoded protein: CASWAGTGVYEQYF.

The rearrangement links TRBV5-1 to TRBJ2-2; D might be TRBD2 (6 bases). With 0 bases removed from V and 6 bases from J, the gap between germline ends came to 12 bases. The length of the CDR3 is 15 residues. From germline, CDR1 is SGHRS and CDR2 YFSETQ. CDR3 sequence: CASSLEASVPGELFF. CDR3 in DNA: TGCGCCAGCAGCTTGGAGGCTAGCGTTCCCGGGGAGCTGTTTTTT. Using reference TRBV5-1 and TRBJ2-2 for the parts outside the CDR3, the full variable domain is KAGVTQTPRYLIKTRGQQVTLSCSPISGHRSVSWYQQTPGQGLQFLFEYFSETQRNKGNFPGRFSGRQFSNSRSEMNVSTLELGDSALYLCASSLEASVPGELFFGEGSRLTVL.

The CDR3 loop reads CTSNPRTSGRMGSGELFF. CDR3 bases: TGCACCAGCAACCCAAGGACTAGCGGGAGAATGGGGTCCGGGGAGCTGTTTTTT. The chain couples TRBV1 to TRBJ2-2; the D call in the table, TRBD2, was not verified against the DNA. TRBV1 is noted as a pseudogene. The CDR3 consists of 18 residues.

The genes are TRBV11-3 and TRBJ2-5; perhaps TRBD2 as D (6 bases). Trimming left V 5 bases short and J 5 bases short, with 12 bases between. CDR3 size: 13 residues. CDR1 SGHNT and CDR2 YENEEA come from the germline V gene. CDR3 amino acids: CASSQEGGETQYF. The CDR3 DNA is TGTGCCAGCAGCCAGGAGGGAGGCGAGACCCAGTACTTC. The entire variable domain, with the rest obtained from reference TRBV11-3 and TRBJ2-5, is as follows: EAGVVQSPRYKIIEKKQPVAFWCNPISGHNTLYWYLQNLGQGPELLIRYENEEAVDDSQLPKDRFSAERLKGVDSTLKIQPAELGDSAVYLCASSQEGGETQYFGPGTRLLVL.

This chain links TRBV7-9 with TRBJ2-7; D possibly corresponds to TRBD1 (5 bases). From germline, CDR1 is SEHNR and CDR2 FQNEAQ (reference sequence). The CDR3 is 13 amino acids. V was cut by 5 bases and J by 0 bases, with 8 bases left in between. Here the CDR3 reads CASSPTASYEQYF. CDR3 bases: TGTGCCAGCAGCCCGACAGCCTCCTACGAGCAGTACTTC.

The chain recombines TRBV28 with TRBJ2-1; 10 bases fit TRBD1. The CDR3 has 17 residues. In germline, CDR1 is MDHEN, CDR2 SYDVKM. V lost 1 base, J lost 7 bases, and 10 bases stayed unmatched. CDR3 sequence: CASSLYWDRGGMNEQFF. The CDR3 coding sequence is TGTGCCAGCAGTTTATATTGGGACAGGGGCGGTATGAATGAGCAGTTCTTC.